This T cell receptor (beta chain) appears in the sequencing data of a study of response to subunit inactivated influenza vaccine. Study observations and caveats: It was the authors' suggestion that each seasonal influenza vaccination recruits few new T cells.

A single record per CDR3 protein comes from TCRdb applying MiXCR to the RT-PCR reads. The table records approximately 500,000 distinct CDR3 sequences, over 10% of them present only once. The V end was cut by 5 bases, the J end by 4 bases, with 9 bases between. Per germline, CDR1 SGHRS and CDR2 YFSETQ. The CDR3 consists of 12 residues. This clonotype occurred many times. What it binds is not known. V is TRBV5-1 and J is TRBJ1-2; no definite D call. The origin of this receptor is a man in his fifties who received an inactivated influenza vaccine. The starting material was PBMCs from blood, obtained 40 to 50 days after vaccination. This CDR3 is CASSPTTYGYTF. CDR3 nucleotide sequence: TGCGCCAGCAGTCCCACGACCTATGGCTACACCTTC.